One sample yielded the 29 T cell receptor beta chains listed below, sequenced in a study of blood T cell repertoires in COVID-19. Assay: immunoSEQ multiplex PCR; the TCRdb copy retains only in-frame clones and omits some. In the table there are more than 450,000 clones, roughly 90% of which are singletons. The specimen was PBMCs or T cells enriched from blood (not recorded which). Receptors originate from a woman between 18 and 29 years old who had recovered from COVID-19.

The V call is TRBV7-2, the J call TRBJ2-1; possibly TRBD2 for D (6 bases). Trimming removed 2 bases from V and 0 bases from J, with 14 bases in between. This CDR3 spans 17 amino acids. Per germline, CDR1 SGHTA and CDR2 FQGNSA. The CDR3 sequence: CASSLYPAGFSYNEQFF. The CDR3 bases are TGTGCCAGCAGCTTATATCCGGCGGGGTTCTCCTACAATGAGCAGTTCTTC.

In its sample, this clone was seen a few times. V and J are TRBV19 and TRBJ2-1; TRBD2 aligns across 7 bases. V gave up 3 bases and J gave up 7 bases; unmatched junction bases: 6. The CDR3 has 14 residues. From germline, CDR1 is LNHDA and CDR2 SQIVND (reference sequence). This chain's CDR3 is CASSIFTSANEQFF. In DNA, the CDR3 is TGTGCCAGTAGTATCTTCACTAGCGCTAATGAGCAGTTCTTC.

This chain joins TRBV19 and TRBJ1-2; 9 bases are shared with TRBD1. CDR1 is LNHDA and CDR2 is SQIVND in the germline V gene (reference sequence). V was pared by 3 bases and J by 8 bases, with 10 bases of the junction left unmatched. The length of the CDR3 is 15 residues. CDR3 nucleotide sequence: TGTGCCAGTAGTATTGAAGGACAGGGGAGAGGGGGCTACACCTTC. This sequence encodes CASSIEGQGRGGYTF.

This chain uses TRBV6-1 with TRBJ1-2, with D maybe TRBD1 (6 bases). This CDR3 is 14 amino acids long. Germline V lookup: CDR1 MNHNS, CDR2 SASEGT. V lost 3 bases to trimming and J lost 8 bases, with 16 bases between them. CDR3 sequence: CASSEIGQLGGYTF. The CDR3 DNA reads TGTGCCAGCAGTGAGATCGGACAGTTGGGAGGCTACACCTTC.

The chain couples TRBV24-1 to TRBJ2-1, with TRBD1 identical over 8 bases. The CDR3 contains 15 residues. Per the germline V gene, CDR1 is KGHDR and CDR2 is SFDVKD. The trim removed 4 bases at V and 9 bases at J, leaving 10 bases unmatched. CDR3 DNA sequence: TGTGCCACCAGTGACCCCGGACAGGGCCTAGGTGAGCAGTTCTTC. The encoded protein is CATSDPGQGLGEQFF.

V usage is TRBV30 and J usage is TRBJ1-1; 7 bases are shared with TRBD1. Germline V lookup: CDR1 GTSNPN, CDR2 SVGIG (reference sequence). The CDR3 totals 13 residues. V was clipped by 2 bases and J by 5 bases; unmatched bases: 5. CDR3 coding DNA: TGTGCCTGGAGTAAGGGGGCGTTGACTGAAGCTTTCTTT. Protein product: CAWSKGALTEAFF.

The J gene is TRBJ1-2, the V gene TRBV6-6; tentative D call: TRBD1 (5 bases). The CDR3 extends over 13 amino acids. Between the trimmed V and J ends, which lost 7 bases and 3 bases, there was a span of 12 bases. Per germline, CDR1 MNHNY and CDR2 SVGAGI (reference sequence). In DNA, the CDR3 is TGTGCCAGCATCCCACAGGATTACTATGGCTACACCTTC. Translating it yields CASIPQDYYGYTF.

The rearrangement joins TRBV5-1 to TRBJ1-2, with TRBD1 identical over 8 bases. The trim removed 4 bases at V and 3 bases at J, leaving 5 bases unmatched. The V gene's germline CDR1 is SGHRS and CDR2 YFSETQ. There are 14 residues in the CDR3. The CDR3 sequence: CASSITTGDYGYTF. DNA of the CDR3: TGCGCCAGCAGCATTACGACAGGGGACTATGGCTACACCTTC.

The sample holds many counts of this clone. CDR3 sequence (DNA): TGTGCCAGCAGTGCACTAATAGGCACTGAAGCTTTCTTT. This gives the protein CASSALIGTEAFF. V gene TRBV12-3 or TRBV12-4 combines with J gene TRBJ1-1; D is uncertain. This CDR3 has 13 residues. Trimming took 5 bases from V and 4 from J, leaving 11 bases between them.

This chain joins TRBV11-2 and TRBJ2-3, with D tentatively TRBD2 (6 bases). The germline V and J ends were trimmed by 3 bases and 0 bases, with 7 bases remaining between them. The CDR3 runs 14 residues. From germline, CDR1 is SGHAT and CDR2 FQNNGV. CDR3 region: CASSFRGSTDTQYF. CDR3 DNA sequence: TGTGCCAGCAGCTTCCGGGGGAGCACAGATACGCAGTATTTT.

This clone was counted only a few times. The CDR3 nucleotides read TGTGCCAGTAGTATCGGACAGGGGAATGAAAAACTGTTTTTT. Translated: CASSIGQGNEKLFF. The chain carries TRBV19 and TRBJ1-4; TRBD1 matches 9 bases. V trimming: 3 bases; J trimming: 5 bases; junction bases outside the gene matches: 1. There are 14 residues in the CDR3. Germline V gives CDR1 LNHDA, CDR2 SQIVND (reference sequence).

The rearrangement uses TRBV6-1 and TRBJ2-5, with unresolved D. This CDR3 contains 15 residues. Germline loops: CDR1 MNHNS, CDR2 SASEGT. Trimming removed 2 bases from V and 4 bases from J, with 14 bases in between. This CDR3 is CASSERWQSLETQYF. DNA of the CDR3: TGTGCCAGCAGTGAAAGATGGCAGTCCCTAGAGACCCAGTACTTC.

This chain uses TRBV12-5 with TRBJ1-1; D remains unclear. The germline V gene encodes CDR1 LGHNT and CDR2 FRNRAP. This CDR3 is built from 13 residues. V was clipped by 1 base and J by 2 bases, with 5 bases between them. The DNA for the CDR3 is TGTGCTAGTGGTTTGGGAACTAACACTGAAGCTTTCTTT. The encoded protein is CASGLGTNTEAFF.

The CDR3 DNA reads as TGCAGCGTTCCAAAGGACAAACTCTACGAGCAGTACTTC. Translated, it gives CSVPKDKLYEQYF. The chain has TRBV29-1 and TRBJ2-7; weak D call: TRBD1 (5 bases). Per the germline V gene, CDR1 is SQVTM and CDR2 is ANQGSEA. The CDR3 totals 13 residues. V lost 5 bases to trimming and J lost 3 bases, with 14 bases between them.

The J gene is TRBJ1-2, the V gene TRBV5-1, with a tentative D call TRBD1 (6 bases). Germline V lookup: CDR1 SGHRS, CDR2 YFSETQ. Trimming cost V 5 bases and J 5 bases, with 16 bases left between them. CDR3 length: 14 amino acids. Here the CDR3 reads CASRTTAQGYGYTF. Written as DNA, the CDR3 is TGCGCCAGCAGAACCACAGCTCAGGGGTATGGCTACACCTTC.

The chain is built from TRBV9 and TRBJ2-1; 9 bases line up with TRBD1. Per the germline V gene, CDR1 is SGDLS and CDR2 is YYNGEE. The J segment lost 1 base and the V segment lost 4 bases, leaving 6 bases of the junction unmatched. The CDR3 has 16 amino acids. The CDR3 loop reads CASSPQGQGSYNEQFF. The CDR3 nucleotides read TGTGCCAGCAGCCCTCAGGGACAGGGATCCTACAATGAGCAGTTCTTC.

The chain uses TRBV10-3 and TRBJ1-2; 12 bases fit TRBD1. CDR1 is ENHRY and CDR2 is SYGVKD in the germline V gene. V was clipped by 7 bases and J by 6 bases; unmatched bases: 6. This CDR3 comprises 14 residues. CDR3 loop: CAIKPGQGADGYTF. CDR3 sequence (DNA): TGTGCCATCAAACCGGGACAGGGGGCCGATGGCTACACCTTC.

The sample holds a few counts of this clone. V is TRBV3-1 (or the pseudogene TRBV3-2) and J is TRBJ1-5; perhaps TRBD1 as D (5 bases). Deletions cut 1 base from V and 1 base from J, with 5 bases between. Germline V gene lookup returns CDR1 LGHDT and CDR2 YNNKEL (reference sequence). CDR3 length: 14 amino acids. The CDR3 spells CASSQAGSNQPQHF. The CDR3 nucleotides read TGTGCCAGCAGCCAAGCAGGGAGCAATCAGCCCCAGCATTTT.

The V gene is TRBV28, the J gene TRBJ1-6, with TRBD1 as a possible D gene (6 bases). Between the trimmed V and J ends, which lost 7 bases and 7 bases, there was a span of 14 bases. The CDR3 has 14 residues. CDR1 and CDR2 from the germline V gene are MDHEN and SYDVKM. Written as DNA, the CDR3 is TGTGCCAGCAACCCCGGACAGACCAATTCACCCCTCCACTTT. This sequence encodes CASNPGQTNSPLHF. Together with reference TRBV28 and TRBJ1-6, the CDR3 gives the full variable domain: DVKVTQSSRYLVKRTGEKVFLECVQDMDHENMFWYRQDPGLGLRLIYFSYDVKMKEKGDIPEGYSVSREKKERFSLILESASTNQTSMYLCASNPGQTNSPLHFGNGTRLTVT.

The chain is built from TRBV29-1 and TRBJ1-2; 7 bases map to TRBD1. Germline V gene sequence: CDR1 SQVTM, CDR2 ANQGSEA. CDR3 length: 10 residues. V lost 8 bases and J lost 6; bases outside the gene matches: 3. The CDR3 coding sequence is TGCAGCTCTGGGACAGATGGCTACACCTTC. Translation gives CSSGTDGYTF.

The genes are TRBV19 and TRBJ2-1; 14 bases map to TRBD2. The CDR3 length is 16 residues. J was trimmed by 4 bases and V by 5 bases; bases with no gene match: 4. Germline V gene data show CDR1 as LNHDA and CDR2 as SQIVND (reference sequence). The CDR3 spells CASSPRTSGGYNEQFF. CDR3 sequence (DNA): TGTGCCAGTAGTCCTCGGACTAGCGGGGGGTACAATGAGCAGTTCTTC.

This clone was found a few times. The chain combines TRBV18 with TRBJ1-2; TRBD1 might be the D (6 bases). Deletions cut 5 bases from V and 5 bases from J, with 18 bases between. The CDR3 is 15 residues long. Germline V lookup: CDR1 KGHSH, CDR2 LQKENI. CDR3 sequence: CASSSGTPLSYGYTF. As DNA, the CDR3 is TGTGCCAGCTCATCCGGGACACCTTTGTCTTATGGCTACACCTTC.

This clone was recorded a few times. V is TRBV15 and J is TRBJ2-7; maybe TRBD2 (5 bases). This CDR3 has 15 amino acids. Germline CDR1 is LNHNV and CDR2 is YYDKDF (reference sequence). V dropped 0 bases and J dropped 4 bases, with 13 bases sitting between them. This CDR3 is CATSRDPEGAYEQYF. In DNA form, the CDR3 reads TGTGCCACCAGCAGAGATCCAGAGGGCGCGTACGAGCAGTACTTC.

This sequence joins TRBV13 and TRBJ1-6; 10 nucleotides match TRBD1. The germline V gene has CDR1 PRHDT and CDR2 FYEKMQ (reference sequence). With V trimmed by 6 bases and J by 9 bases, 5 bases remained unmatched. The CDR3 is made up of 14 amino acids. The CDR3 spells CASRRGTGVSPLHF. The DNA of the CDR3 is TGTGCCAGCAGGAGAGGGACAGGGGTTTCACCCCTCCACTTT.

This chain joins TRBV5-4 and TRBJ1-4; tentative D call: TRBD1 (5 bases). The V end lost 7 bases, the J end lost 0 bases, and 10 bases lay between the germline ends. CDR1 is SGHNT and CDR2 is YYREEE in the germline V gene (reference sequence). The CDR3 spans 14 residues. In DNA form, the CDR3 reads TGTGCCAGCGCTCCAGGGACAACTAATGAAAAACTGTTTTTT. Protein: CASAPGTTNEKLFF.

This chain links TRBV9 with TRBJ2-1; 10 nucleotides line up with TRBD2. The junction had 8 bases not matched to a gene; V was cut back by 2 bases and J by 9 bases. CDR3 length: 15 residues. Germline CDR1 is SGDLS and CDR2 is YYNGEE. DNA of the CDR3: TGTGCCAGCAGCGTTCAAGCGGGGGGGTTGGGTGAGCAGTTCTTC. Translated, it gives CASSVQAGGLGEQFF.

This chain uses TRBV7-2 with TRBJ1-1, with D unclear. This CDR3 contains 12 residues. Looked up from germline, CDR1 is SGHTA and CDR2 is FQGNSA. Trimming cost V 3 bases and J 7 bases, with 9 bases left between them. The CDR3 sequence: CASSFGTNEAFF. The CDR3 bases are TGTGCCAGCAGCTTTGGTACAAATGAAGCTTTCTTT.

This chain uses TRBV18 with TRBJ1-1; D is uncertain. This CDR3 has 15 amino acids. CDR1 and CDR2 from the germline V gene are KGHSH and LQKENI. The V end was cut by 5 bases, the J end by 2 bases, with 15 bases between. CDR3 sequence reads: CASSAQIGDNTEAFF. CDR3 DNA sequence: TGTGCCAGCTCAGCACAGATAGGAGATAACACTGAAGCTTTCTTT.

The rearrangement uses TRBV4-1 and TRBJ1-2, with D possibly matching TRBD1 (5 bases). The CDR3 is made up of 16 amino acids. CDR1 and CDR2 (germline): MGHRA, YSYEKL. Deletions cut 4 bases from V and 3 bases from J, with 18 bases between. CDR3 sequence: CASSPAAEGKDYGYTF. CDR3 sequence (DNA): TGCGCCAGCAGCCCCGCAGCGGAGGGGAAAGACTATGGCTACACCTTC.